Below, 20 T cell receptor beta chains from the same sample are listed, as sequenced in a study of blood T cell repertoires in COVID-19. Data came from immunoSEQ multiplex PCR; TCRdb stores just in-frame clones and leaves some out. This sample has roughly 200,000 clones; approximately 90% occur once, and the top ten carry 6%. The sample comprised peripheral blood. The receptors shown here come from a middle-aged man with active or convalescent COVID-19.

The CDR3 coding sequence is TGTGCCAGTAGTACCGGGACTAGCGGGATCGGGGAGCTGTTTTTT. Translated: CASSTGTSGIGELFF. This chain links TRBV19 with TRBJ2-2; 13 nucleotides agree with TRBD2. The J segment lost 7 bases and the V segment lost 4 bases, leaving 3 bases of the junction unmatched. Germline V lookup: CDR1 LNHDA, CDR2 SQIVND (reference sequence). The CDR3 consists of 15 residues. Supplemented by reference TRBV19 and TRBJ2-2, the full variable domain reads DGGITQSPKYLFRKEGQNVTLSCEQNLNHDAMYWYRQDPGQGLRLIYYSQIVNDFQKGDIAEGYSVSREKKESFPLTVTSAQKNPTAFYLCASSTGTSGIGELFFGEGSRLTVL.

V gene TRBV5-6 combines with J gene TRBJ1-1; D is unclear. The V gene lost 4 bases and the J gene lost 1 base, with 14 bases spanning the gap. The CDR3 is made up of 15 amino acids. CDR1 and CDR2 from the germline V gene are SGHDT and YYEEEE. The CDR3 coding sequence is TGTGCCAGCAGCGGAACGGGATTCGCGAACACTGAAGCTTTCTTT. Translating it yields CASSGTGFANTEAFF. Complete variable domain (other parts from reference TRBV5-6 and TRBJ1-1): DAGVTQSPTHLIKTRGQQVTLRCSPKSGHDTVSWYQQALGQGPQFIFQYYEEEERQRGNFPDRFSGHQFPNYSSELNVNALLLGDSALYLCASSGTGFANTEAFFGQGTRLTVV.

The gene calls are TRBV28 and TRBJ1-5; D possibly corresponds to TRBD1 (5 bases). The CDR3 has 13 amino acids. Trimming left V 7 bases short and J 6 bases short, with 13 bases between. Looked up from germline, CDR1 is MDHEN and CDR2 is SYDVKM. This chain's CDR3 is CASNKIGGQPQHF. The CDR3 DNA reads TGTGCCAGCAATAAAATCGGGGGTCAGCCCCAGCATTTT.

CDR3 sequence reads: CASSPQLEGANTGELFF. In DNA, the CDR3 is TGTGCCAGCTCACCACAACTAGAAGGAGCGAACACCGGGGAGCTGTTTTTT. The chain combines TRBV18 with TRBJ2-2, with D perhaps matching TRBD2 (5 bases). V was cut by 1 base and J by 0 bases, with 12 bases left in between. The length of the CDR3 is 17 residues. The germline CDR1 and CDR2 sequences are KGHSH and LQKENI.

This clone showed up just a few times. The chain carries TRBV5-8 and TRBJ1-1, with 7 positions matching TRBD1. This CDR3 region has 16 residues. J lost 1 base, V lost 0 bases, and 6 bases had no gene match. Germline V gene sequence: CDR1 SGHTS, CDR2 YDEGEE. The DNA of the CDR3 is TGTGCCAGCAGCTTGGTGACAGGGAAGGGGAACACTGAAGCTTTCTTT. Amino acids: CASSLVTGKGNTEAFF.

This chain connects TRBV7-2 to TRBJ1-1, with TRBD1 as a possible D gene (5 bases). Trimming shortened V by 9 bases and J by 0 bases, and 14 bases separated the two germline ends. CDR3 length equals 14 residues. From germline, CDR1 is SGHTA and CDR2 FQGNSA. CDR3 DNA: TGTGCCAGTCGGGGACTTTTAATGAACACTGAAGCTTTCTTT. It is translated as CASRGLLMNTEAFF.

This chain links TRBV6-2 or TRBV6-3 with TRBJ1-2; 7 nucleotides agree with TRBD1. J gave up 10 bases and V 5 bases, and 10 bases lay outside the gene matches. Per the germline V gene, CDR1 is MNHEY and CDR2 is SVGEGT. The CDR3 sequence is 13 residues long. The CDR3 reads CASSPRQGRNYTF. CDR3 DNA: TGTGCCAGCAGTCCCCGACAGGGTCGGAACTACACCTTC.

The chain links TRBV9 to TRBJ2-4; 12 nucleotides line up with TRBD2. The CDR3 loop spans 19 amino acids. J gave up 0 bases and V 4 bases, and 11 bases lay outside the gene matches. Germline CDR1 and CDR2: SGDLS and YYNGEE. Here the CDR3 reads CASSPRLAGEKLAKNIQYF. CDR3 coding DNA: TGTGCCAGCAGCCCAAGACTAGCGGGGGAGAAACTAGCCAAAAACATTCAGTACTTC.

This sequence joins TRBV5-6 and TRBJ1-4, with TRBD1 matching over 9 bases. The CDR3 extends over 19 amino acids. V shed 4 bases and J 7 bases; nucleotides not matched to a gene: 20. From germline, CDR1 is SGHDT and CDR2 YYEEEE. Here the CDR3 DNA reads TGTGCCAGCAGCCCGGGGTGGGGACAGGGACGAAGGTTGAGTGAAAAACTGTTTTTT. It translates to CASSPGWGQGRRLSEKLFF.

This chain links TRBV6-5 with TRBJ1-2; D not resolved. This CDR3 comprises 11 residues. Germline V gene sequence: CDR1 MNHEY, CDR2 SVGAGI. The CDR3 spells CAGAGNYGYTF. The CDR3 coding sequence is TGTGCGGGAGCGGGAAACTATGGCTACACCTTC.

The chain links TRBV19 to TRBJ2-1; TRBD2 agrees at 13 bases. Germline loops: CDR1 LNHDA, CDR2 SQIVND (reference sequence). The CDR3 is 15 amino acids. The V segment lost 5 bases and the J segment 5 bases; nucleotides outside the gene matches: 3. The CDR3 DNA is TGTGCCAGTAGTCGGACTAGCGGGGGTCACAATGAGCAGTTCTTC. Translating it yields CASSRTSGGHNEQFF.

V usage is TRBV11-2 and J usage is TRBJ1-4, with 8 bases identical to TRBD1. Germline assignment: CDR1 SGHAT and CDR2 FQNNGV. V lost 5 bases to trimming and J lost 7 bases; unmatched junction nucleotides: 12. CDR3 length: 16 amino acids. CDR3 loop: CASSVGQERRFEKLFF. CDR3 sequence (DNA): TGTGCCAGCAGCGTGGGACAGGAGAGGCGGTTTGAAAAACTGTTTTTT.

This clone occurred a few times. The CDR3 DNA follows: TGCAGCGTCGCTGGGCCCGAGGGATCTGGAAACACCATATATTTT. It encodes CSVAGPEGSGNTIYF. This rearrangement joins TRBV29-1 to TRBJ1-3; D unclear. Between the trimmed V and J ends, which lost 6 bases and 1 base, there was a span of 16 bases. Germline CDR1 reads SQVTM; CDR2 reads ANQGSEA. The CDR3 covers 15 residues.

The rearrangement links TRBV5-1 to TRBJ1-1; D is unresolved. CDR1 is SGHRS, CDR2 YFSETQ, per germline. CDR3 length: 14 amino acids. Trimming left V 0 bases short and J 6 bases short, with 12 bases between. The CDR3 loop is CASSLGAGRAEAFF. CDR3 DNA: TGCGCCAGCAGCTTGGGGGCGGGTCGTGCTGAAGCTTTCTTT.

This chain links TRBV19 with TRBJ2-3; 7 nucleotides line up with TRBD1. J was trimmed by 2 bases and V by 5 bases; bases with no gene match: 4. The CDR3 has 14 residues. Germline CDR1 LNHDA, CDR2 SQIVND (reference sequence). The CDR3 protein is CASSVGTDTDTQYF. CDR3 bases: TGTGCCAGTAGTGTCGGGACAGACACAGATACGCAGTATTTT.

The chain carries TRBV6-2 or TRBV6-3 and TRBJ1-1; TRBD1 aligns across 7 bases. This CDR3 contains 14 residues. V was clipped by 5 bases and J by 0 bases; unmatched bases: 3. Germline CDR1 MNHEY, CDR2 SVGEGT. CDR3 sequence reads: CASSKGQLNTEAFF. As DNA, the CDR3 is TGTGCCAGCAGTAAGGGACAGCTGAACACTGAAGCTTTCTTT.

A remark on this clone: Other DNA sequences within the sample encode an identical CDR3. The rearrangement uses TRBV3-1 (or the pseudogene TRBV3-2) and TRBJ2-1, with 10 bases matching TRBD2. The CDR3 totals 15 residues. J was trimmed by 7 bases and V by 1 base; bases with no gene match: 4. Germline V gene data show CDR1 as LGHDT and CDR2 as YNNKEL (reference sequence). DNA of the CDR3: TGTGCCAGCAGCCAAGTAGCGGGAGGAGGTAATGAGCAGTTCTTC. This encodes CASSQVAGGGNEQFF.

V usage is TRBV6-5 and J usage is TRBJ1-6, with 10 bases aligning to TRBD1. V shed 10 bases, J shed 14 bases, and the junction held 14 bases outside the gene matches. The germline gives CDR1 MNHEY, CDR2 SVGAGI. The CDR3 sequence is 14 residues long. CDR3 sequence reads: CANNIDRGLLTLHF. DNA of the CDR3: TGTGCCAACAACATCGACAGGGGGCTATTGACCCTCCACTTT.

The chain links TRBV7-3 to TRBJ1-1; D might be TRBD1 (5 bases). Trimming stripped 1 base from V and 4 bases from J, with 7 bases between. The CDR3 loop spans 13 amino acids. CDR1 is SGHTA and CDR2 is FQGTGA in the germline V gene. The CDR3 nucleotides are TGTGCCAGCAGCTTAAATAGGGGCACTGAAGCTTTCTTT. Translation: CASSLNRGTEAFF. The full variable domain, its missing parts supplied by reference TRBV7-3 and TRBJ1-1, is GAGVSQTPSNKVTEKGKYVELRCDPISGHTALYWYRQSLGQGPEFLIYFQGTGAADDSGLPNDRFFAVRPEGSVSTLKIQRTERGDSAVYLCASSLNRGTEAFFGQGTRLTVV.

This clone has just a few counts. V usage is TRBV7-8 and J usage is TRBJ1-5; D unresolved. Germline V lookup: CDR1 SGHVS, CDR2 FQNEAQ. V lost 1 base and J 3 bases, leaving 7 bases between the germline ends. The CDR3 runs 14 residues. The CDR3 DNA sequence: TGTGCCAGCAGCTTAGTCCCAAACAATCAGCCCCAGCATTTT. Translated, it gives CASSLVPNNQPQHF. The whole variable domain, filled in from reference TRBV7-8 and TRBJ1-5, reads GAGVSQSPRYKVAKRGQDVALRCDPISGHVSLFWYQQALGQGPEFLTYFQNEAQLDKSGLPSDRFFAERPEGSVSTLKIQRTQQEDSAVYLCASSLVPNNQPQHFGDGTRLSIL.